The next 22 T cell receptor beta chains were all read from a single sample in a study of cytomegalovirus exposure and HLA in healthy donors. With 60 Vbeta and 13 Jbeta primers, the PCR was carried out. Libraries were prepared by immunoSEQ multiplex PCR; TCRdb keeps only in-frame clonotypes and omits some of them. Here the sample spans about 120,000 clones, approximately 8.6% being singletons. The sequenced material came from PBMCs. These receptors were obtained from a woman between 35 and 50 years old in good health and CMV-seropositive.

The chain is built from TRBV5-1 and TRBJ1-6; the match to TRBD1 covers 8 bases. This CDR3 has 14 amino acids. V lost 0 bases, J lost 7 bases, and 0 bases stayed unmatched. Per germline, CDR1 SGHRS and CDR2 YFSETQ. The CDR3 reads CASSLGTGNSPLHF. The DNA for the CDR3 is TGCGCCAGCAGCTTGGGGACAGGGAATTCACCCCTCCACTTT.

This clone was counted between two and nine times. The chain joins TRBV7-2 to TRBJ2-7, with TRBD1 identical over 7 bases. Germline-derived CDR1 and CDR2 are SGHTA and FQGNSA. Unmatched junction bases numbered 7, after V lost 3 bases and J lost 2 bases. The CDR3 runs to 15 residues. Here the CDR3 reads CASSLSAGGTYEQYF. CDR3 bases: TGTGCCAGCAGCTTGTCGGCAGGGGGAACCTACGAGCAGTACTTC.

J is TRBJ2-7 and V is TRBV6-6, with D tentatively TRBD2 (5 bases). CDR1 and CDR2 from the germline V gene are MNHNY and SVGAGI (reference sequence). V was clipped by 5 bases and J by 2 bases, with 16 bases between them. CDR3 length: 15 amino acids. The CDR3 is CASSGTGKVTYEQYF. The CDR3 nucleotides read TGTGCCAGCAGTGGTACCGGGAAAGTGACCTACGAGCAGTACTTC.

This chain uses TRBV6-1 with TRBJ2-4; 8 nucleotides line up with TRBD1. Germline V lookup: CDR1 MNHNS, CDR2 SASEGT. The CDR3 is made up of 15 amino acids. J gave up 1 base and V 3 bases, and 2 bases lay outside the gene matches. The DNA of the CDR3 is TGTGCCAGCAGTGACAGGGGGCAGGCCAAAAACATTCAGTACTTC. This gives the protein CASSDRGQAKNIQYF.

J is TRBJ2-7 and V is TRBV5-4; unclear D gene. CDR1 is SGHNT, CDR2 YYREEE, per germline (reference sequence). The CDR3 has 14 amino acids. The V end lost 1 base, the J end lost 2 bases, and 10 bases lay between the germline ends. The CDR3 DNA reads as TGTGCCAGCAGCTTGTTGGCAGGCCCCTACGAGCAGTACTTC. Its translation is CASSLLAGPYEQYF.

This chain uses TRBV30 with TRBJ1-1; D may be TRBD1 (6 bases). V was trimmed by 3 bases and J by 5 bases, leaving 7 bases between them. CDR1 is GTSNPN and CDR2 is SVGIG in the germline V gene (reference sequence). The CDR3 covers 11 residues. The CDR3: CAWRQGTEAFF. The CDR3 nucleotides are TGTGCCTGGAGGCAGGGGACTGAAGCTTTCTTT. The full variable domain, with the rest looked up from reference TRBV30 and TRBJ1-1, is SQTIHQWPATLVQPVGSPLSLECTVEGTSNPNLYWYRQAAGRGLQLLFYSVGIGQISSEVPQNLSASRPQDRQFILSSKKLLLSDSGFYLCAWRQGTEAFFGQGTRLTVV.

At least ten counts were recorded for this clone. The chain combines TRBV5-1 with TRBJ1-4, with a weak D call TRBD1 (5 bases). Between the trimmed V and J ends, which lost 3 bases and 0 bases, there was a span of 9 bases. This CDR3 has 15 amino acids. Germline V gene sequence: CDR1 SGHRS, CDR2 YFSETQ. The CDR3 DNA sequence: TGCGCCAGCAGCTCCGACAGATCAACTAATGAAAAACTGTTTTTT. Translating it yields CASSSDRSTNEKLFF.

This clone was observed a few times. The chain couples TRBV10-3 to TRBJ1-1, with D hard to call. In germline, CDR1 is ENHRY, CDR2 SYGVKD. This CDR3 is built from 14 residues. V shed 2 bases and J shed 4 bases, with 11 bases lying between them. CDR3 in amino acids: CAISERPGTTEAFF. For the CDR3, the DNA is TGTGCCATCAGTGAGAGACCGGGAACCACTGAAGCTTTCTTT.

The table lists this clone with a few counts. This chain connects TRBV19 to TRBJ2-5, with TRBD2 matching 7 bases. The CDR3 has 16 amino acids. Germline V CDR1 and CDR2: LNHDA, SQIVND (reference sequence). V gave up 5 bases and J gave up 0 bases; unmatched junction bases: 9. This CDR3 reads CASSPGGDVYQETQYF. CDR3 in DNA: TGTGCCAGTAGTCCTGGGGGGGACGTATACCAAGAGACCCAGTACTTC.

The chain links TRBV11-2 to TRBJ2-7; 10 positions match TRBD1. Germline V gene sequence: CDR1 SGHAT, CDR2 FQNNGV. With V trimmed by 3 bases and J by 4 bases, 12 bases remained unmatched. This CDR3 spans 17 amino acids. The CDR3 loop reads CASSLSSTGTGAYEQYF. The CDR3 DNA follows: TGTGCCAGCAGCTTGAGCTCCACCGGGACAGGGGCTTACGAGCAGTACTTC.

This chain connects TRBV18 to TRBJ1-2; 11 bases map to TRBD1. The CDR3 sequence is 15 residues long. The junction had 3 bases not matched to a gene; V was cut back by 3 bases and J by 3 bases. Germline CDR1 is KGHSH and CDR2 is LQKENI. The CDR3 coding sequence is TGTGCCAGCTCACCGGGACAGGGGGAATACTATGGCTACACCTTC. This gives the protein CASSPGQGEYYGYTF.

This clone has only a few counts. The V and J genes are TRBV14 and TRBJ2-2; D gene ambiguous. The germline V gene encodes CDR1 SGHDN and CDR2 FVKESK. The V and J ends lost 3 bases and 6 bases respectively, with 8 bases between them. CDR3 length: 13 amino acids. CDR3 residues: CASSQTRPGELFF. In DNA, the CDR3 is TGTGCCAGCAGCCAGACACGGCCCGGGGAGCTGTTTTTT.

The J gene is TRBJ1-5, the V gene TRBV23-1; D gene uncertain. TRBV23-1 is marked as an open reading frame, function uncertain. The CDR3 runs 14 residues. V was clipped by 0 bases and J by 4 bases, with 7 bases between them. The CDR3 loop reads CASSQSASNQPQHF. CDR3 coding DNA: TGCGCCAGCAGTCAATCGGCCAGTAATCAGCCCCAGCATTTT.

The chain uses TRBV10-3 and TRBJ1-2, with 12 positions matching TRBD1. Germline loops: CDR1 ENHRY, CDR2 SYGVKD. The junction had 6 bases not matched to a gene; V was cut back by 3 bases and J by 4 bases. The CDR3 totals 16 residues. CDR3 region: CAISDPGQGAGYGYTF. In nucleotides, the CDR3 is TGTGCCATCAGTGACCCGGGACAGGGGGCGGGCTATGGCTACACCTTC.

The CDR3 coding sequence is TGTGCCAGCAGTCAGGACAGGCGACATTCACCCCTCCACTTT. It yields the protein CASSQDRRHSPLHF. V and J are TRBV6-5 and TRBJ1-6, with 7 nucleotides matching TRBD1. The CDR3 is 14 amino acids. From germline, CDR1 is MNHEY and CDR2 SVGAGI. Trimming took 5 bases from V and 8 from J; bases not matched to a gene: 6.

The CDR3 sequence is CASSHKRGLQETQYF. The DNA for the CDR3 is TGCGCCAGCAGCCACAAGCGGGGACTCCAAGAGACCCAGTACTTC. The chain has TRBV4-1 and TRBJ2-5; 7 nucleotides align to TRBD2. Trimming at V came to 3 bases and at J to 1 base, leaving 5 bases not matched to a gene. The CDR3 runs 15 residues. Germline V lookup: CDR1 MGHRA, CDR2 YSYEKL.

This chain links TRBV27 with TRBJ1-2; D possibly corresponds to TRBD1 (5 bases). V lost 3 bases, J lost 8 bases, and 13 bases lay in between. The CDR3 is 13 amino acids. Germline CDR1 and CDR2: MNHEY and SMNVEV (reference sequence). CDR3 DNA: TGTGCCAGCAGTTTCCAGGGAACGAAGGGCTACACCTTC. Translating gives CASSFQGTKGYTF.

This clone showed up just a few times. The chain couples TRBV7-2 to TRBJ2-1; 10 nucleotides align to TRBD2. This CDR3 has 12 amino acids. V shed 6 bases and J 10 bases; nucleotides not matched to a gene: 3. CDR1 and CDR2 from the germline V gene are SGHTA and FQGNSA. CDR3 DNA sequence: TGTGCCAGCAGGGAACTAGCGGGGGAGCAGTTCTTC. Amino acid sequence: CASRELAGEQFF. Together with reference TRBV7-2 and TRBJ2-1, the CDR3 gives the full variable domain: GAGVSQSPSNKVTEKGKDVELRCDPISGHTALYWYRQSLGQGLEFLIYFQGNSAPDKSGLPSDRFSAERTGGSVSTLTIQRTQQEDSAVYLCASRELAGEQFFGPGTRLTVL.

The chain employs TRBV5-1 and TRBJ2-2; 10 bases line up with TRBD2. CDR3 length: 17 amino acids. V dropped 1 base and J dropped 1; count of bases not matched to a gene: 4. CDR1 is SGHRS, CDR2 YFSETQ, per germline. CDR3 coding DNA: TGCGCCAGCAGCTTGACTAGCGGGGCTAAGAACACCGGGGAGCTGTTTTTT. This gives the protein CASSLTSGAKNTGELFF.

The chain's CDR3 is CSVVKRVNTEAFF. The CDR3 region has the DNA TGCAGCGTTGTCAAAAGAGTGAACACTGAAGCTTTCTTT. V usage is TRBV29-1 and J usage is TRBJ1-1; D not certain. Deletions cut 4 bases from V and 0 bases from J, with 9 bases between. The CDR3 runs to 13 residues. Germline CDR1 is SQVTM and CDR2 is ANQGSEA.

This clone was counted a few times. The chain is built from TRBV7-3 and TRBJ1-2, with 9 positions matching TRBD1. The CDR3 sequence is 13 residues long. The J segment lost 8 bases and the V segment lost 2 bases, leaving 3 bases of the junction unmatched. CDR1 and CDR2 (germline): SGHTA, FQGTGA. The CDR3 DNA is TGTGCCAGCAGCTTAGCGACAGGGGGAGGCTACACCTTC. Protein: CASSLATGGGYTF.

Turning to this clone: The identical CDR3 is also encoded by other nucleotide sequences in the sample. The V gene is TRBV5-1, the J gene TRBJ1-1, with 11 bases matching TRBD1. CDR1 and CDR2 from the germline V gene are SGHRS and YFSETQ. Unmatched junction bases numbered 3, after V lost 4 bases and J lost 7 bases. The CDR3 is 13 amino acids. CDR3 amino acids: CASSPGTGGEAFF. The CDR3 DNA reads TGCGCCAGCAGCCCGGGGACAGGGGGTGAAGCTTTCTTT. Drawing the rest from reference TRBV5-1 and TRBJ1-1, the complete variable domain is KAGVTQTPRYLIKTRGQQVTLSCSPISGHRSVSWYQQTPGQGLQFLFEYFSETQRNKGNFPGRFSGRQFSNSRSEMNVSTLELGDSALYLCASSPGTGGEAFFGQGTRLTVV.